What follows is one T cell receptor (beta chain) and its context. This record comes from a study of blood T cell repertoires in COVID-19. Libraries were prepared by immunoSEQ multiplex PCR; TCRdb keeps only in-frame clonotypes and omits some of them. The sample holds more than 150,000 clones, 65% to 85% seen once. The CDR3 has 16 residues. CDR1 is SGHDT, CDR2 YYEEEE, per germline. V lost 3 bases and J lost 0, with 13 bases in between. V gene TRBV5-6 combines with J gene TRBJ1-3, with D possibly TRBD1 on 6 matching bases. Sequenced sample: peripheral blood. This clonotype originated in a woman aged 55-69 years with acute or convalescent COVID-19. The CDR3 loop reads CASSSTRGSSGNTIYF. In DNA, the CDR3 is TGTGCCAGCAGCTCTACCAGGGGAAGCTCTGGAAACACCATATATTTT. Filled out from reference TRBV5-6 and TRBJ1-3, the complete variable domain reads DAGVTQSPTHLIKTRGQQVTLRCSPKSGHDTVSWYQQALGQGPQFIFQYYEEEERQRGNFPDRFSGHQFPNYSSELNVNALLLGDSALYLCASSSTRGSSGNTIYFGEGSWLTVV.